The T cell receptor beta chain under discussion was sequenced for a study of OX40 agonist ivuxolimab in advanced cancers. Whole-study results and caveats: At doses 0.1 to 3.0 mg/kg, CD4+ and CD8+ clones expanded.

Autoimmune disease history or systemic immunosuppression meant exclusion. Cycle 7 day 1, cycle 4 day 1, and baseline were the timepoints at which blood was sampled. V gave up 5 bases and J gave up 0 bases, with 14 bases separating them. The CDR3 is 16 amino acids. Germline values: CDR1 SEHNR, CDR2 FQNEAQ (reference sequence). A single count supports this clone. Antigen unknown. Using immunoSEQ multiplex PCR, the repertoire was profiled, and TCRdb retains in-frame clones only, with some absent. The sample includes roughly 80,000 clones, more than 85% of them seen just once. The specimen comprised CD4+ or CD8+ T cells sorted from blood, sampled in a trial of the OX40 agonist ivuxolimab. This clonotype was sampled from an adult with an advanced solid tumor such as melanoma, head and neck, liver or kidney cancer. J is TRBJ2-1 and V is TRBV7-9; perhaps TRBD2 as D (6 bases). CDR3 sequence (DNA): TGTGCCAGCAGCCGGAGGGGAACGAGCTCCTACAATGAGCAGTTCTTC. Protein product: CASSRRGTSSYNEQFF.